Listed below are T cell receptor beta chains from one sample, sequenced in a study of CDR3 diversity in severe acne. TCRdb re-analysed the PCR reads in MiXCR, keeping a single row per CDR3 protein. The data contain roughly 93,000 distinct CDR3 sequences, about 49% of them singletons. The sample taken for sequencing was blood. The receptors come from a male donor with severe acne vulgaris. Each CDR3 is given with its conserved first and last residue. D genes are given only for firm matches. Only part of the rows carry a size: once, few, many, or a class if the clone is expanded.

TRBV20-1	once	10	-	TRBJ2-4	TGCAGTGTGACTGAAAACATTCAGTACTTC	CSVTENIQYF
TRBV5-8	many	13	-	TRBJ2-7	TGTGCCAGCAGCTCGACAGGTATGAGCGAGCAGTACTTC	CASSSTGMSEQYF
TRBV6-1	few	22	-	TRBJ1-3	-	CASSYSSGWHTEAFFGQGTIYF
TRBV29-1	many	13	-	TRBJ2-7	TGCAGCGTTGGACGACCGAGCGCGGGCGAGCAGTACTTC	CSVGRPSAGEQYF
TRBV25-1	-	13	TRBD1	TRBJ1-1	TGTGCCAGCAGTCGACAGGGGGTCACTGAAGCTTTCTTT	CASSRQGVTEAFF
TRBV15	many	13	-	TRBJ1-1	TGTGCCACCAGCACAGAACTTCAGGGGCGAGCTTTCTTT	CATSTELQGRAFF
TRBV7-9	-	16	TRBD1	TRBJ2-7	TGTGCCAGCAGCCGGACAGGCCGCACCATGGATCACGAGCAGTACTTC	CASSRTGRTMDHEQYF
TRBV6-6	-	13	-	TRBJ1-1	TGTGCCAGCAGTTACAGCCAGAGGACTGAAGCTTTCTTT	CASSYSQRTEAFF
TRBV9	-	13	-	TRBJ1-5	TGTGCCAGCGGGACGGATAGCAATCAGCCCCAGCATTTT	CASGTDSNQPQHF
TRBV29-1	few	16	TRBD1	TRBJ1-2	TGCAGCGTTGAAAGATTTGAGGACAGGATGAACTATGGCTACACCTTC	CSVERFEDRMNYGYTF
TRBV10-2	many	13	-	TRBJ2-5	TGCGCCAGCAGTGTCTACAGCGGCGAGACCCAGTACTTC	CASSVYSGETQYF
TRBV25-1	-	11	-	TRBJ2-7	TGTGCCAGCAGTGAGTCTGGAGTACAGTACTTC	CASSESGVQYF
TRBV7-8	medium-sized	13	-	TRBJ2-7	TGTGCCAGCAGCTGGGGGCAGGGCTACGAGCAGTACTTC	CASSWGQGYEQYF
TRBV9	few	13	-	TRBJ1-2	TGTGCCAGCAGCGTATCTACCGGCTATGGCTACACCTTC	CASSVSTGYGYTF
TRBV11-2	many	18	TRBD2	TRBJ2-3	TGTGCCAGCAGCATACGTGGTGGCGGGAGTGGGTGGACAGATACGCAGTATTTT	CASSIRGGGSGWTDTQYF
TRBV5-6	medium-sized	15	-	TRBJ2-5	TGTGCCAGCAGCCCTCTTACCGGGGCTATCATGGCCCAGTACTTC	CASSPLTGAIMAQYF
TRBV24-1	few	13	-	TRBJ1-1	TGTGCCACCAGGGCATCGGTACACACTGAAGCTTTCTTT	CATRASVHTEAFF
TRBV14	-	15	TRBD2	TRBJ2-7	TGTGCCAGCAGCAAACTAGCGGGAGAAGCCTACGAGCAGTACTTC	CASSKLAGEAYEQYF